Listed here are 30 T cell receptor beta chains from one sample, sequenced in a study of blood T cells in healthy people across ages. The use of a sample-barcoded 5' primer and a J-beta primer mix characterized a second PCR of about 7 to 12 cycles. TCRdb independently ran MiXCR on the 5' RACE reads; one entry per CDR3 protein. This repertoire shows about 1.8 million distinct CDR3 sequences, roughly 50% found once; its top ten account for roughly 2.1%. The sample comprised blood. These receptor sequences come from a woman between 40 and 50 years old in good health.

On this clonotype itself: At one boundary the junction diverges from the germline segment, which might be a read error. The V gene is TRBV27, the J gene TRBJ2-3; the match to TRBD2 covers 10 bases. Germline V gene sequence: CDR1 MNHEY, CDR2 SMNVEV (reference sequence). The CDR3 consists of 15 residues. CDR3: CASTERGGRTGTQYF. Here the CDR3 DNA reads TGTGCCAGCACGGAGCGGGGGGGACGCACAGGTACGCAGTATTTT.

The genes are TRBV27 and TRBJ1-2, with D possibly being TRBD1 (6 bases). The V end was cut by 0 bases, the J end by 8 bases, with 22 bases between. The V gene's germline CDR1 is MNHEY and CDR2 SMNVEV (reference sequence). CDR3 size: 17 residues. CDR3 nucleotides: TGTGCCAGCAGTTTATCGGTTAGGGGGGCGGGGGTCTCCGGCTACACCTTC. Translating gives CASSLSVRGAGVSGYTF.

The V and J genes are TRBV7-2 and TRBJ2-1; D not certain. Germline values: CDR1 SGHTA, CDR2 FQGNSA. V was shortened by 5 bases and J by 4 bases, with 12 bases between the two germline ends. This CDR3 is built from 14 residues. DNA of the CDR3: TGTGCCAGCAGCCCCGGCGTGGGGTACAATGAGCAGTTCTTC. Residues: CASSPGVGYNEQFF.

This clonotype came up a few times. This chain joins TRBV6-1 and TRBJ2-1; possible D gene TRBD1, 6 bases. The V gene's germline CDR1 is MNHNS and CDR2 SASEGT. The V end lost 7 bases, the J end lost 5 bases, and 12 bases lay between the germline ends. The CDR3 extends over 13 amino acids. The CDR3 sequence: CASNRGKNNEQFF. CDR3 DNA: TGTGCCAGCAATAGGGGGAAGAACAATGAGCAGTTCTTC.

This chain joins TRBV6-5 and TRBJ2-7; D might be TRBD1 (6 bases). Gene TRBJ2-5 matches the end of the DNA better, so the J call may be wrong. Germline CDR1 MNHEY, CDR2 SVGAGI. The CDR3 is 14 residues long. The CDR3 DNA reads TGTGCCTCAAAAATCGGCAGGGGCGGAGAGACCCAGTACTTC. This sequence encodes CASKIGRGGETQYF.

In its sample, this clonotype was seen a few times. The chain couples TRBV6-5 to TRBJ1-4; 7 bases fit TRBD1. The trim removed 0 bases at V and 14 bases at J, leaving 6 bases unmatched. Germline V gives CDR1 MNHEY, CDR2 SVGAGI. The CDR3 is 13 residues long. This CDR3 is CASSYSTGRALFF. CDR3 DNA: TGTGCCAGCAGTTACTCGACAGGGCGTGCCCTGTTTTTT.

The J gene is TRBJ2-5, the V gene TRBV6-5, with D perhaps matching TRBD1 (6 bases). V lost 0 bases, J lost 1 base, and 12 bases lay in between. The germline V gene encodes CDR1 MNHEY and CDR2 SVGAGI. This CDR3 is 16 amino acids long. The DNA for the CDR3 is TGTGCCAGCAGTTACTCTAGGGGGACACTCCAAGAGACCCAGTACTTC. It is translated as CASSYSRGTLQETQYF.

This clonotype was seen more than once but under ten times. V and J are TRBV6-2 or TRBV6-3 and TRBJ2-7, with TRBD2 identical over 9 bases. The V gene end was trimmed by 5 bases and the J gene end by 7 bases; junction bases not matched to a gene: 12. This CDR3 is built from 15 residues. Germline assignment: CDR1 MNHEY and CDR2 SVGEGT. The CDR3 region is CASSRLAGPYNEQYF. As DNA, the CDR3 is TGTGCCAGCAGTCGGCTAGCGGGGCCCTACAATGAGCAGTACTTC.

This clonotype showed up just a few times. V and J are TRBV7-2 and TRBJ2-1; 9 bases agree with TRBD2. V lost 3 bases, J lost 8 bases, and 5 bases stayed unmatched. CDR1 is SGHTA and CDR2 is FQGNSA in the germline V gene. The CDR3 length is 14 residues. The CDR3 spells CASSFSGGFDEQFF. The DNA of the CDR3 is TGTGCCAGCAGCTTTAGCGGGGGTTTCGATGAGCAGTTCTTC.

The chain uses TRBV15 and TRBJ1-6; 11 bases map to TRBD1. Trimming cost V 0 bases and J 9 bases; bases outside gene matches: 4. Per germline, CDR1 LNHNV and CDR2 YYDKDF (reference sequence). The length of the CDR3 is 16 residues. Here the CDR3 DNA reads TGTGCCACCAGCAGAGATGGACAGGGGGCTCGTTCACCCCTCCACTTT. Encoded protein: CATSRDGQGARSPLHF.

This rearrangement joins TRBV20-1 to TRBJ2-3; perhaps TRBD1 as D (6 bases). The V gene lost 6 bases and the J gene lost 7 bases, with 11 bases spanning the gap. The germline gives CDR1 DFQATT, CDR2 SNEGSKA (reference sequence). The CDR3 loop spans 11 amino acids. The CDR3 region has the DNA TGCAGTGCGGCAGGACAGAATACGCAGTATTTT. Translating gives CSAAGQNTQYF.

The CDR3 here is CAIRRQGANGYTF. Written as DNA, the CDR3 is TGTGCCATCAGGCGACAGGGGGCAAATGGCTACACCTTC. The rearrangement joins TRBV10-3 to TRBJ1-2; 10 nucleotides match TRBD1. Germline V gene sequence: CDR1 ENHRY, CDR2 SYGVKD. The CDR3 totals 13 residues. The junction had 4 bases not matched to a gene; V was cut back by 6 bases and J by 6 bases.

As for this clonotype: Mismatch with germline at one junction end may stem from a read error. The CDR3 is CSVENTGYGYTF. For the CDR3, the DNA is TGCAGTGTTGAAAATACAGGGTATGGCTACACCTTC. V is TRBV29-1 and J is TRBJ1-2; possibly TRBD1 for D (6 bases). Germline CDR1 is SQVTM and CDR2 is ANQGSEA. The CDR3 runs to 12 residues. The whole variable domain, remainder taken from reference TRBV29-1 and TRBJ1-2, is SAVISQKPSRDICQRGTSLTIQCQVDSQVTMMFWYRQQPGQSLTLIATANQGSEATYESGFVIDKFPISRPNLTFSTLTVSNMSPEDSSIYLCSVENTGYGYTFGSGTRLTVV.

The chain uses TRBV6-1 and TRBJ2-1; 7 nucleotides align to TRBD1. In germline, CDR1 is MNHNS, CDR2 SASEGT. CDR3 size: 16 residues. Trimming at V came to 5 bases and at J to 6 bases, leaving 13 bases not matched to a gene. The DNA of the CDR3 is TGTGCCAGCAGTTCACAGGGGCCCCCACTAAGCAATGAGCAGTTCTTC. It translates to CASSSQGPPLSNEQFF.

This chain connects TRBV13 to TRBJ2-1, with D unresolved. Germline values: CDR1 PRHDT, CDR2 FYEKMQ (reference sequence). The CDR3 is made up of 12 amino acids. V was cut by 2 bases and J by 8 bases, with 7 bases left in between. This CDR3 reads CASSLPQDEQFF. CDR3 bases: TGTGCCAGCAGCTTACCGCAGGATGAGCAGTTCTTC.

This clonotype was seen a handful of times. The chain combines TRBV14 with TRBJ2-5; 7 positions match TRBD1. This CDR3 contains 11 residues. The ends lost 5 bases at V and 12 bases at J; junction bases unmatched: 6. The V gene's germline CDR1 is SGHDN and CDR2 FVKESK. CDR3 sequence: CASSADGTEYF. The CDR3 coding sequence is TGTGCCAGCAGCGCAGACGGGACAGAGTACTTC.

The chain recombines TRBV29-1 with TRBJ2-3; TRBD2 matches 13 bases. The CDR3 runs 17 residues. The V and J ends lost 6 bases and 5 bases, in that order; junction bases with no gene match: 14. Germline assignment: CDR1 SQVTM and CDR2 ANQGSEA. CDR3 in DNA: TGCAGCGTCTCATCCCCGACTAGCGGGGGGATTGTAGATACGCAGTATTTT. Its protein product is CSVSSPTSGGIVDTQYF.

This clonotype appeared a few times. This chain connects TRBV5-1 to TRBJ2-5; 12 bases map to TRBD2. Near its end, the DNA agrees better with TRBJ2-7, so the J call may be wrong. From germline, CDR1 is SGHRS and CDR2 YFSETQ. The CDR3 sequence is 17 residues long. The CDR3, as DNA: TGCGCCAGCAGCCCCGGACTAGCGGGGACGAAAAACTACGAGCAGTACTTC. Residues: CASSPGLAGTKNYEQYF.

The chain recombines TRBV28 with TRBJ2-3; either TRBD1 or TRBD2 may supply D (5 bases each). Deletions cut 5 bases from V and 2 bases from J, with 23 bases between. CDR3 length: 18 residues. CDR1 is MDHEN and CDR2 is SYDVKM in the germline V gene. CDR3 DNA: TGTGCCAGCAGTCCGCCCGGGGACGGACGAGCGGACACAGATACGCAGTATTTT. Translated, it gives CASSPPGDGRADTDTQYF.

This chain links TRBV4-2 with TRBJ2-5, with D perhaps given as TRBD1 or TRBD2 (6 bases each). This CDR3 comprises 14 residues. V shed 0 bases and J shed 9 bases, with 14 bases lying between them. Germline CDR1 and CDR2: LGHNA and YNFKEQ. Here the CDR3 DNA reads TGTGCCAGCAGCCAAGAGGGGGGCCCGTTGGCCCAGTACTTC. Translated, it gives CASSQEGGPLAQYF.

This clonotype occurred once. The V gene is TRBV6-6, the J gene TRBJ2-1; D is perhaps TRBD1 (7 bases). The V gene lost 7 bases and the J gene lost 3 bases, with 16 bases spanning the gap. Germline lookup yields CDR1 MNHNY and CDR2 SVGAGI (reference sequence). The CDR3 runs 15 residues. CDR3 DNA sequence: TGTGCCAGCACGAGGGGGGACAGAGACTACAATGAGCAGTTCTTC. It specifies CASTRGDRDYNEQFF.

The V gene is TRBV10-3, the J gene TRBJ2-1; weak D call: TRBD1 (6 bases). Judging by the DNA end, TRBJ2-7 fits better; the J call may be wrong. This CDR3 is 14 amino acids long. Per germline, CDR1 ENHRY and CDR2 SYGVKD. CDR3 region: CATGGWGPYNEQYF. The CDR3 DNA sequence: TGTGCCACCGGCGGATGGGGGCCATACAATGAGCAGTACTTC.

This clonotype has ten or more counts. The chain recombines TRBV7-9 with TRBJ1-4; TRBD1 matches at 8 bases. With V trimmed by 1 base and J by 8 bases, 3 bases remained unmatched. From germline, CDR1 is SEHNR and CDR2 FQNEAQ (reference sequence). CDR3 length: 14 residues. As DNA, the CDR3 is TGTGCCAGCAGCTTAGGACAGGGGAGGGAAAAACTGTTTTTT. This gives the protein CASSLGQGREKLFF. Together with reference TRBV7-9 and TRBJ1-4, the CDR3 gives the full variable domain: DTGVSQNPRHKITKRGQNVTFRCDPISEHNRLYWYRQTLGQGPEFLTYFQNEAQLEKSRLLSDRFSAERPKGSFSTLEIQRTEQGDSAMYLCASSLGQGREKLFFGSGTQLSVL.

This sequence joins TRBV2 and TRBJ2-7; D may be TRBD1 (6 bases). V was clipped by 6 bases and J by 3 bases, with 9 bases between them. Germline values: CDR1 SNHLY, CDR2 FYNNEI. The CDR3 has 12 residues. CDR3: CASRGDNYEQYF. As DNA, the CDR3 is TGTGCCAGCAGGGGGGACAACTACGAGCAGTACTTC.

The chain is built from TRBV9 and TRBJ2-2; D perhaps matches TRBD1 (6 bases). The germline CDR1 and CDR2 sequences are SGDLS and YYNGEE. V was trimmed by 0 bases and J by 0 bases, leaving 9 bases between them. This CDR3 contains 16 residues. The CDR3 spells CASSVGQVANTGELFF. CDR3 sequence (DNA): TGTGCCAGCAGCGTAGGACAGGTCGCGAACACCGGGGAGCTGTTTTTT.

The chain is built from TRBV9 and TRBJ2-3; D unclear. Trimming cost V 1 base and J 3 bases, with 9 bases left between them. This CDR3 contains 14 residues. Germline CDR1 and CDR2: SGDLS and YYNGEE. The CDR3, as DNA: TGTGCCAGCAGCGTACCCGAGATGACAGATACGCAGTATTTT. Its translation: CASSVPEMTDTQYF.

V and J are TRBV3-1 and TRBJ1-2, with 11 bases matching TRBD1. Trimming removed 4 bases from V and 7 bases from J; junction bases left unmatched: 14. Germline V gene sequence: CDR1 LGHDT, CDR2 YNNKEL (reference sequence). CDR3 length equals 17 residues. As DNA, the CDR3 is TGTGCCAGCAGCCCCCCCGTGGGAGGACAGGGGGCTTCTGGCTACACCTTC. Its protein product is CASSPPVGGQGASGYTF. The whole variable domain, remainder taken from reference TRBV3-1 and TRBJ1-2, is DTAVSQTPKYLVTQMGNDKSIKCEQNLGHDTMYWYKQDSKKFLKIMFSYNNKELIINETVPNRFSPKSPDKAHLNLHINSLELGDSAVYFCASSPPVGGQGASGYTFGSGTRLTVV.

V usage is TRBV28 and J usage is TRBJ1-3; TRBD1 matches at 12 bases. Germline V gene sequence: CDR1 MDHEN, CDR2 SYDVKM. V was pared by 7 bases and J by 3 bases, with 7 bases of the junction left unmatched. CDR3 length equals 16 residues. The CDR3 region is CASIQGTGGYGNTIYF. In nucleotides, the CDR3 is TGTGCCAGCATTCAAGGGACAGGGGGCTATGGAAACACCATATATTTT.

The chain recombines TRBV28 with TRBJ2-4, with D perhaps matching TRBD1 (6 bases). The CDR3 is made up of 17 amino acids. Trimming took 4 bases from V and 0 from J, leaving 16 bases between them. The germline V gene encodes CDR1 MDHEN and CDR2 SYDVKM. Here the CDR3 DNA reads TGTGCCAGCAGTTCCTTACAGGGATCCCTAGCCAAAAACATTCAGTACTTC. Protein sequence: CASSSLQGSLAKNIQYF.

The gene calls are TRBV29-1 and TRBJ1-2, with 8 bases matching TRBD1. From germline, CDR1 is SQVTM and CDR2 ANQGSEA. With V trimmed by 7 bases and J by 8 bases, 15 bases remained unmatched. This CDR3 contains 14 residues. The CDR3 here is CSDRTAGQGYGYTF. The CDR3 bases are TGCAGCGACCGGACCGCAGGACAGGGCTACGGCTACACCTTC.